The clone carrying this TCR beta chain was picked up many times. Its antigen is unknown. Sampling of bone marrow took place during active disease in every patient. The data were obtained in a study of read filtering for tumor transcriptome and immune sequencing. Study-level information: Revised staging placed roughly eight patients in R-ISS I, 15 to 20 in II, six or seven in III. RNA-seq yielded only about 75 to 1,400 TCR reads, IR-seq about 4 to 10.27 million.

Findings of the study overall: Dropping single-read clonotypes raised IR-seq and RNA-seq shared-clonotype correlation.

This library used around 400 ng RNA and molecular barcoded adaptors spanning alpha/delta and beta/gamma chains. TCRdb passed the reads through MiXCR, listing each CDR3 protein once. Among 25,000 to 35,000 distinct CDR3 sequences listed, around 18% were seen once. Germline lookup yields CDR1 MNHEY and CDR2 SVGAGI. CDR3 size: 15 residues. V was cut by 8 bases and J by 3 bases, with 16 bases left in between. This sequence originates from a donor at least 40 years old with multiple myeloma. Sequences were obtained from a population of CD138-negative cells sorted from bone marrow. V gene TRBV6-5 combines with J gene TRBJ2-2; a weak D match, TRBD2 (6 bases). Written as DNA, the CDR3 is TGTGCCAGCCGACAGTCGGGAGTTGACACCGGGGAGCTGTTTTTT. As protein: CASRQSGVDTGELFF.